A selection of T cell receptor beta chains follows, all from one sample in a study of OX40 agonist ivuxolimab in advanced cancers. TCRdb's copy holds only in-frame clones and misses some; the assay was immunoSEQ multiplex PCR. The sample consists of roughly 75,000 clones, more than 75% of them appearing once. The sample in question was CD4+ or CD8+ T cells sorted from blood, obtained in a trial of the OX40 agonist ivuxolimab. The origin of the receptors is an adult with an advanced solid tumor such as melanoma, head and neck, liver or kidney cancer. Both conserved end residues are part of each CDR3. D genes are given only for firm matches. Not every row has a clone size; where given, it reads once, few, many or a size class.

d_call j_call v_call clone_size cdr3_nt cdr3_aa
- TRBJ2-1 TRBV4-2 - TGTGCCAGCAGCCAGGGTTCGGGGGGCCTAAACAATGAGCAGTTCTTC CASSQGSGGLNNEQFF
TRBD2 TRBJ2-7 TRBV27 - TGTGCCAGCAGTTTTACTAGCGACTCCTACGAGCAGTACTTC CASSFTSDSYEQYF
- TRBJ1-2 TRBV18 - TGTGCCAGCTCACCCCAATCCTCAAGTAACTATGGCTACACCTTC CASSPQSSSNYGYTF
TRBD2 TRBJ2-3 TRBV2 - TGTGCCAGCAGCGCTAGCGGCTCTGAAGATACGCAGTATTTT CASSASGSEDTQYF
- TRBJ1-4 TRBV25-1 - TGTGCCAGCAGTGAAGGACAGACGCGGCTGTTTTTT CASSEGQTRLFF
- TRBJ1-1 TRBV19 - TGTGCCAGTAGGGTAGACAGCGGAACGACTGAAGCTTTCTTT CASRVDSGTTEAFF
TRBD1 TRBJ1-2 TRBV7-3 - TGTGCCAGCAGCCAACAGGCGGACAGGTCCTATGGCTACACCTTC CASSQQADRSYGYTF
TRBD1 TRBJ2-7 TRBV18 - TGTGCCAGCTCCCGGGGGACAGGGATGCCCTACGAGCAGTACTTC CASSRGTGMPYEQYF
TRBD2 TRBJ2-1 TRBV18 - TGTGCCAGCTCACCGGGACTAGCGGGAGTGAATGAGCAGTTCTTC CASSPGLAGVNEQFF
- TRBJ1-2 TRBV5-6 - TGTGCCAGCAGCTCGGAGGTACCTGGCTACACCTTC CASSSEVPGYTF
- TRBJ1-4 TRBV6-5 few TGTGCCAGCAGTTACTCGGTAACCGACGGAGGAGGACTGTTTTTT CASSYSVTDGGGLFF
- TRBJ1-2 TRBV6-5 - TGTGCCAGCAGTTACTCGAGGGCCCGGGATGGCTACACCTTC CASSYSRARDGYTF
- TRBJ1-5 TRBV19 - TGTGCCAGTAAGAACAGTTACAATCAGCCCCAGCATTTT CASKNSYNQPQHF
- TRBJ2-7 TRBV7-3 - TGTGCCAGCAGCCCCCCGGCCTCCTCAGAGCAGTACTTC CASSPPASSEQYF
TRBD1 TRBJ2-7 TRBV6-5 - TGTGCCAGCAGTTATCGGGGACAGGGGGGCCACGAGCAGTACTTC CASSYRGQGGHEQYF
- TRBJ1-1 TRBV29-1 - TGCAGCGTAGCCCAAGGGGACACTGAAGCTTTCTTT CSVAQGDTEAFF
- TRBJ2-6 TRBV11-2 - TGTGCCAGCAGCTATACAGGAGAGGCCGGGGCCAACGTCCTGACTTTC CASSYTGEAGANVLTF
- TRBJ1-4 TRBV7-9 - TGTGCCAGCAGCCGCTCTAATGAAAAACTGTTTTTT CASSRSNEKLFF
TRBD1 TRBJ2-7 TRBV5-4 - TGTGCCAGCAGCTTGGGGAGGGGGACAGGGCCCTACGAGCAGTACTTC CASSLGRGTGPYEQYF
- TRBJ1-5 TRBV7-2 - TGTGCCAGCAGCTTAGGGGGGCCCGGACTTAATCAGCCCCAGCATTTT CASSLGGPGLNQPQHF
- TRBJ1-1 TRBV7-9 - TGTGCCAGCAGTGATGGGTCCGTAATGAACACTGAAGCTTTCTTT CASSDGSVMNTEAFF
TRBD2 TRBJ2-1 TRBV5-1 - TGCGCCAGCAGCTTGGCCAGGCTAGCGGATAATGAGCAGTTCTTC CASSLARLADNEQFF
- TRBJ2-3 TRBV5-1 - TGCGCCAGCAGCTTGACGGTCACAGATACGCAGTATTTT CASSLTVTDTQYF
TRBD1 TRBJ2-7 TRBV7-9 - TGTGCCAGCAGCTTAGCGCGGTTGGACAGGGAACACGAGCAGTACTTC CASSLARLDREHEQYF